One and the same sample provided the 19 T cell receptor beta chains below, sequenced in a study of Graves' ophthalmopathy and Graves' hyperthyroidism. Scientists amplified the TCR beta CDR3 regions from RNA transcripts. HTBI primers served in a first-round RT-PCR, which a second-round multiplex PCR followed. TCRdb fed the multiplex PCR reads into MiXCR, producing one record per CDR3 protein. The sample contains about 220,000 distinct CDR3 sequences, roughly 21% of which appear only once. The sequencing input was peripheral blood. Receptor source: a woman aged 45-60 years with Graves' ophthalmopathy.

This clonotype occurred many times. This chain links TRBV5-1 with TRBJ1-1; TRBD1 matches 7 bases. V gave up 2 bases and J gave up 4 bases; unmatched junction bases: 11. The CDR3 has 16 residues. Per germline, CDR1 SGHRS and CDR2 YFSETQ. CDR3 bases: TGCGCCAGCAGCTTCAGGGGGAGGGGATCCAGCACTGAAGCTTTCTTT. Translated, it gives CASSFRGRGSSTEAFF.

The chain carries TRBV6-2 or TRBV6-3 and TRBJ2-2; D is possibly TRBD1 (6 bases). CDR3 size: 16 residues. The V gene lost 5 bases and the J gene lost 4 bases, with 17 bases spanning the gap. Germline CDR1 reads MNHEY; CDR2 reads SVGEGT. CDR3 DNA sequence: TGTGCCAGCAGTCCGAACAACAGGGTCATCACCGGGGAGCTGTTTTTT. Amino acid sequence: CASSPNNRVITGELFF.

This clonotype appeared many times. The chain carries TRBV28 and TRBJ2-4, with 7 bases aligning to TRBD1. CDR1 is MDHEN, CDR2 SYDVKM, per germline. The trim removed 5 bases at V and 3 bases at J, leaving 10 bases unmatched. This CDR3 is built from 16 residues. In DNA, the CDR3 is TGTGCCAGCAGTCTTTCCCGGCAGGGGGTCAAAAACATTCAGTACTTC. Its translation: CASSLSRQGVKNIQYF.

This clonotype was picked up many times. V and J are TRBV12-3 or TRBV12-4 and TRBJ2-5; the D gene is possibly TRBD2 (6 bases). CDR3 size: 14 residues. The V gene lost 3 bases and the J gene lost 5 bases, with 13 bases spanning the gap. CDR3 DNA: TGTGCCAGCAGTTTTGGCGGGATGAGGGAGACCCAGTACTTC. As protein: CASSFGGMRETQYF.

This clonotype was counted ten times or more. The CDR3 coding sequence is TGTGCCAGCAGCATGTCGACAGGGTCGGGATCACCCCTCCACTTT. Translation: CASSMSTGSGSPLHF. The chain combines TRBV7-9 with TRBJ1-6, with 7 positions matching TRBD1. This CDR3 comprises 15 residues. V gave up 5 bases and J gave up 10 bases; unmatched junction bases: 11. From germline, CDR1 is SEHNR and CDR2 FQNEAQ (reference sequence).

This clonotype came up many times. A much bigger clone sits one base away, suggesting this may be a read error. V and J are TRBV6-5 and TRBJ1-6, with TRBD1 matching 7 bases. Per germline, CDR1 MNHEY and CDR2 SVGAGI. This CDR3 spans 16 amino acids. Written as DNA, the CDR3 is TGTGCCGGCAGTTCACAGGGGCCGCTAAATAATTCACCCCTCCACTTT. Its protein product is CAGSSQGPLNNSPLHF.

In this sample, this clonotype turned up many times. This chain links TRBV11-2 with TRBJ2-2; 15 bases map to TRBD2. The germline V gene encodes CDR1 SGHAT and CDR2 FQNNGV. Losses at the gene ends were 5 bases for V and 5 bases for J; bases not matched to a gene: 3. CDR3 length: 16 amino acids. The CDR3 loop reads CASSTGTSGRTGELFF. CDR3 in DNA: TGTGCCAGCAGCACCGGGACTAGCGGGAGGACCGGGGAGCTGTTTTTT.

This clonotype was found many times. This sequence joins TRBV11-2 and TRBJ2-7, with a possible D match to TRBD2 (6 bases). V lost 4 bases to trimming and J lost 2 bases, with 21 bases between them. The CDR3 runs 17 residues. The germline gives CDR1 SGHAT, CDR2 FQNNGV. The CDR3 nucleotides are TGTGCCAGCAGCTCCCAATCAAATCTAGCGATAGCCTACGAGCAGTACTTC. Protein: CASSSQSNLAIAYEQYF.

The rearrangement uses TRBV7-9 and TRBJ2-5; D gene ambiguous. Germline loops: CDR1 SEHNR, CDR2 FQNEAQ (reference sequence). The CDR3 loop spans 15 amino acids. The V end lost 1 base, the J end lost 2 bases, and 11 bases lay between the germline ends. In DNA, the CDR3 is TGTGCCAGCAGCTTAGATGGAAGTGGACAAGAGACCCAGTACTTC. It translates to CASSLDGSGQETQYF.

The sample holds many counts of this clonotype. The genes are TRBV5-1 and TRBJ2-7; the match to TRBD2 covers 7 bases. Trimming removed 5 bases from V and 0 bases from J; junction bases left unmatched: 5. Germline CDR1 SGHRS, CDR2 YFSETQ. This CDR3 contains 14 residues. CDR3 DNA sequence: TGCGCCAGCAGTCCGCTAGCGGACTCCTACGAGCAGTACTTC. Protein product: CASSPLADSYEQYF.

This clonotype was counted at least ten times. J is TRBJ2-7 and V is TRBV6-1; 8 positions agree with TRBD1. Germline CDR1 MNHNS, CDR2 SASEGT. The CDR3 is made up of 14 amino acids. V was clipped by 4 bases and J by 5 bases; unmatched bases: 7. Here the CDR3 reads CASSALTDRDEQYF. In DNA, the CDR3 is TGTGCCAGCAGTGCGCTTACGGACAGGGACGAGCAGTACTTC.

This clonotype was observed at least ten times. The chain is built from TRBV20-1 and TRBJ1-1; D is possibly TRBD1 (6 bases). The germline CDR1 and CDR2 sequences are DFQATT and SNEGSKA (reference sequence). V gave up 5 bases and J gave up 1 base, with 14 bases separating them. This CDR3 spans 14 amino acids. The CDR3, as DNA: TGCAGTGCTCACGGGCCGACAGGGAACACTGAAGCTTTCTTT. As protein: CSAHGPTGNTEAFF.

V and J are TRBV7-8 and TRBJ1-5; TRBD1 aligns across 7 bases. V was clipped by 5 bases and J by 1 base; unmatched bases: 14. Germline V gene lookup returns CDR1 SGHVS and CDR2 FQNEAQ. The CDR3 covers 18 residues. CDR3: CASSPGDGDSRSNQPQHF. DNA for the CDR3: TGTGCCAGCAGCCCCGGGGATGGGGACAGTCGCAGCAATCAGCCCCAGCATTTT.

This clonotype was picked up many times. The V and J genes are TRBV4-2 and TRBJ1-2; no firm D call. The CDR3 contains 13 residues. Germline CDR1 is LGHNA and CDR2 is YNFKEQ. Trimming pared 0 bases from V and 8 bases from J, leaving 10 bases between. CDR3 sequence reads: CASSQEGLEGYTF. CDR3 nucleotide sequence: TGTGCCAGCAGCCAAGAGGGGTTGGAAGGCTACACCTTC.

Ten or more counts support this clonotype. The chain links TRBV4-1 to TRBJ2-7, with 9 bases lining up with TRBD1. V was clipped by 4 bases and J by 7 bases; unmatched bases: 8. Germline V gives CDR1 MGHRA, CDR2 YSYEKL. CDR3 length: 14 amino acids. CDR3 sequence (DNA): TGCGCCAGCAGCCCTCAACAGGGGGCATGGGAGCAGTACTTC. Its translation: CASSPQQGAWEQYF.

Here the CDR3 DNA reads TGTGCCAGCAGTCGACAGGGCGGAACAACTGAAGCTTTCTTT. It yields the protein CASSRQGGTTEAFF. The V gene is TRBV6-1, the J gene TRBJ1-1; 7 positions agree with TRBD1. The length of the CDR3 is 14 residues. J lost 5 bases, V lost 5 bases, and 8 bases had no gene match. Germline V gene data show CDR1 as MNHNS and CDR2 as SASEGT.

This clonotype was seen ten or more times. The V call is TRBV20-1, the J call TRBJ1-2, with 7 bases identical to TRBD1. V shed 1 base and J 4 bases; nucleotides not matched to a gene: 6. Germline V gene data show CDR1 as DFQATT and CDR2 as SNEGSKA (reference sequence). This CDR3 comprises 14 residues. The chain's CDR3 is CSARGDSFIYGYTF. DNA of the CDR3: TGCAGTGCTAGAGGGGACAGCTTTATCTATGGCTACACCTTC.

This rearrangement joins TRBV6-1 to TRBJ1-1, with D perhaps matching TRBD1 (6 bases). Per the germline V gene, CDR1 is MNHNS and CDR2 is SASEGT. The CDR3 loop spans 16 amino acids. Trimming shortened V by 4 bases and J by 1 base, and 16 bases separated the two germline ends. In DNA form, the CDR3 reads TGTGCCAGCAGTGGTCTAAACAGGGCTCAGAACACTGAAGCTTTCTTT. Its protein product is CASSGLNRAQNTEAFF.

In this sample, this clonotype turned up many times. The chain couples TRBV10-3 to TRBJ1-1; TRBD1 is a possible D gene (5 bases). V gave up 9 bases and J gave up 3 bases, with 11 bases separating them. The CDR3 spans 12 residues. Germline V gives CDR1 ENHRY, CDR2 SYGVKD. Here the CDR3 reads CAMKDTYTEAFF. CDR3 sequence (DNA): TGTGCCATGAAGGACACTTACACTGAAGCTTTCTTT.